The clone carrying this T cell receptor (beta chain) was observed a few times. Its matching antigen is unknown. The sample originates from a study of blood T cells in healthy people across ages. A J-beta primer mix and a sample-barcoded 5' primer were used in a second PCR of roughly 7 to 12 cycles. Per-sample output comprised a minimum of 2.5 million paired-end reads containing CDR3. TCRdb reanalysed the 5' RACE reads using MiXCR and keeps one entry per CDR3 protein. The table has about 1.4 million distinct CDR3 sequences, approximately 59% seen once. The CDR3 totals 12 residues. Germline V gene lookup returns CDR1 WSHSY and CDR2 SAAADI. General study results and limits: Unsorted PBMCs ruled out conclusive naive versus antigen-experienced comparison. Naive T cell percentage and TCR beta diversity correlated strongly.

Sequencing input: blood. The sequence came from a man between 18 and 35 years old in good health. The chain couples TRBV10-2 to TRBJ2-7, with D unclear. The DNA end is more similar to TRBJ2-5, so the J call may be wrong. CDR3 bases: TGCGCCAGCAGTGAGAGCCATCAGACCCAGTACTTC. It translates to CASSESHQTQYF.